This TCR beta chain was sequenced during a study of response to subunit inactivated influenza vaccine. The CDR3 is 13 amino acids. V gave up 3 bases and J gave up 4 bases, with 9 bases separating them. Study results and caveats: The authors put forward the suggestion that each seasonal influenza vaccination may bring in only a limited number of new T cells.

This clonotype was recorded a few times. Its antigen is currently unknown. TCRdb independently ran MiXCR on the RT-PCR reads; one entry per CDR3 protein. Counted here are around 520,000 distinct CDR3 sequences, 25% occurring once; the ten biggest clones make up under 2.5%. This specimen consisted of CD4+ T cells sorted from PBMCs, obtained 4 to 6 days after vaccination. J is TRBJ1-1 and V is TRBV12-3 or TRBV12-4; unclear D gene. The clonotype was recovered from a man aged 50 to 59 who received an inactivated influenza vaccine. The CDR3 sequence: CASSFGFSTEAFF. As DNA, the CDR3 is TGTGCCAGCAGTTTTGGTTTCAGCACTGAAGCTTTCTTT.